This T cell receptor beta chain was documented in a study of T cells in narcolepsy. About the research overall: Enrolled donors included narcolepsy type 1 or type 2 patients and healthy controls. Study results and caveats: Blood of same and different patients, but not healthy controls, reportedly held recurring autoreactive clonotypes. No autoreactive T cell clone sequences appeared in some memory CD4+ repertoires. Same-patient CSF and blood CD4+ T cell clonotypes included HCRT-specific and TRIB2-specific autoreactive ones.

Notes on this clone: The antigen is unknown.

Repertoires were generated with immunoSEQ multiplex PCR, while TCRdb's copy carries only in-frame clones and drops some. The sample records around 30,000 clones, roughly 86% being singletons. The CDR3 sequence is 14 residues long. The germline V gene has CDR1 GTSNPN and CDR2 SVGIG (reference sequence). V gave up 7 bases and J gave up 4 bases, with 16 bases separating them. This sequence was found in a human donor in good health. What was sequenced was memory (CD45RA-) CD4+ T cells from blood. This chain uses TRBV30 with TRBJ1-4, with TRBD1 as a possible D gene (5 bases). Here the CDR3 DNA reads TGTGCCTCTAACCATGGGGGTTATAATGAAAAACTGTTTTTT. Its translation: CASNHGGYNEKLFF.